The source of this TCR beta chain is a study of blood T cell repertoires in COVID-19 (dated by TCRdb to between 2020 and 2021). About the investigation overall: Collaborator samples came from the United States, Italy and Spain and covered acute and convalescent phases of COVID-19. Where HLA class I and class II types were available, the types were taken from metadata supplied by the sample provider, not from assay-based typing. Nearly every sample came with metadata listing a de-identified subject ID, COVID-19 status, age in years and sex. Subjects who had been exposed to COVID-19, were actively infected with it, or had recovered from it provided the deeply sampled blood TCRbeta repertoires that made up the dataset. The samples were drawn from the first 160 participants of the ongoing ImmuneRACE study and from some 1,300 subjects provided by 6 global collaborators. The repertoires were released in a freely available public database meant as a resource for research on the immune response to SARS-CoV-2. The material from the prospective study consisted of cDNA or gDNA derived from T cells, B-cell-depleted T cells, or PBMCs. Study-wide findings and limitations: The quantity of clinical and demographic metadata differed by source and by participant and was supplied without curation.

The CDR3 holds 15 amino acids from the cysteine to the phenylalanine. The retained sequence is limited to the CDR3, 45 bases, with the frame set at the first base. CDR1 LNHDA and CDR2 SQIVND are derived from the germline V gene (reference sequence). V sheds 3 bases and J sheds 0 bases, leaving 9 bases between their ends. Note on this clone: Its antigen is still unknown. Base qualities were left out, and no much larger clone turns up one base away.

TCRbeta CDR3 regions were amplified from genomic DNA using the immunoSEQ Assay, a bias-controlled multiplex PCR. The original methods were these. Within the assay, amplification of reference gene primers was used to estimate how many nucleated cells each sample contained. Sequence reads were collapsed and filtered to measure the absolute abundance of every unique TCRbeta CDR3 rearrangement. For each sample, productive Simpson clonality was calculated by taking the square root of Simpson's diversity index across productive rearrangements. TCRdb took over this immuneACCESS table, retaining in-frame rearrangements with V and J assigned. Such tables are incomplete; in checked studies, under half of the missing clones stem from an unresolved V gene, and the remainder is unexplained. From that table come the V and J calls and clone size; the DNA was used to work out D and trimming. A total of 400,000 or so clones appear in this sample, roughly 90% of them only once. The leading ten clones occupy roughly 1.6% of the sample.

One collaborating source in Seattle enrolled patients during active infection and followed them longitudinally through the course of disease. Each collaborating institution followed its own protocols to collect whole blood in K2EDTA tubes. For TCRbeta analysis, collaborators shipped samples in one of three forms: frozen whole blood, isolated PBMCs, or DNA extracted from either of those sample types. The sequenced material came from peripheral blood. The rearrangement combines TRBV19 with TRBJ1-3, with the D gene not clear enough to name. The TCR sequence derives from a woman between 40 and 50 years old with COVID-19, enrolled during active disease. CDR3 region: CASSIWRSSGNTIYF. The DNA is as follows: TGTGCCAGTAGTATTTGGAGGTCCTCTGGAAACACCATATATTTT.